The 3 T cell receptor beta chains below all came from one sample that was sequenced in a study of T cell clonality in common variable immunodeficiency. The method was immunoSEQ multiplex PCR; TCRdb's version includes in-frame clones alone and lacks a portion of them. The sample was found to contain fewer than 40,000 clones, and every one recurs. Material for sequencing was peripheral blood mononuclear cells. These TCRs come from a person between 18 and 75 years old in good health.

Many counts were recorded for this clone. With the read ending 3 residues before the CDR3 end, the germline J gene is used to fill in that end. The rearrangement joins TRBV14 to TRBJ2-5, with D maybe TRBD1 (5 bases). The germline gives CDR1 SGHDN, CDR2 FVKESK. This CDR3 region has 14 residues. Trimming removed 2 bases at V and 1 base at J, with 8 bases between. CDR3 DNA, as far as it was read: TGTGCCAGCAGCCAATTGCAGGGCCAAGAGACC. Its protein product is CASSQLQGQET. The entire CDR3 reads CASSQLQGQETQYF.

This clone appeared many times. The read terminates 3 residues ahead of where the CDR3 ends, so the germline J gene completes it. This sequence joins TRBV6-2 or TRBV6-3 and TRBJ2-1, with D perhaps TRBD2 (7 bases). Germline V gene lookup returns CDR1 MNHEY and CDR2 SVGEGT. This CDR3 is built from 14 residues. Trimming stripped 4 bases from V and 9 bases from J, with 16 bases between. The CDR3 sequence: CASSSGGGGSEQFF. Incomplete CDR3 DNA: TGTGCCAGCAGTTCGGGGGGAGGGGGGAGTGAG.

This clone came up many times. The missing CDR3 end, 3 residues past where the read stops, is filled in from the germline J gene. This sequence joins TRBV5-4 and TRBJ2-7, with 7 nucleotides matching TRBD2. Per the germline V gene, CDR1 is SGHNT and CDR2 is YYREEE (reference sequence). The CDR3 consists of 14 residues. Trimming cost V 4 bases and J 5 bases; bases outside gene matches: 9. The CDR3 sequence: CASSPGSRENEQYF. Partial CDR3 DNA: TGTGCCAGCAGCCCGGGATCGCGGGAGAACGAG.